The 29 T cell receptor beta chains listed next were all sequenced from one sample in a study of cytomegalovirus exposure and HLA in healthy donors. 13 Jbeta primers and 60 Vbeta primers were used for the PCR. Some clones are missing from TCRdb's copy, which holds only in-frame ones; the method was immunoSEQ multiplex PCR. The data contain some 97,000 clones, roughly 77% of them singletons. Sequenced sample: PBMCs. These receptors all come from a woman aged 45 to 65 in good health and CMV-seropositive.

The gene calls are TRBV30 and TRBJ1-5, with D possibly being TRBD1 (6 bases). V was clipped by 4 bases and J by 6 bases, with 13 bases between them. The germline CDR1 and CDR2 sequences are GTSNPN and SVGIG (reference sequence). This CDR3 contains 13 residues. The DNA for the CDR3 is TGTGCCTGGACCGGGACAAGGTCTCAGCCCCAGCATTTT. Its protein product is CAWTGTRSQPQHF.

This chain connects TRBV2 to TRBJ1-1, with 8 bases fitting TRBD1. The CDR3 length is 14 residues. Germline V gene data show CDR1 as SNHLY and CDR2 as FYNNEI. V shed 5 bases, J shed 4 bases, and the junction held 6 bases outside the gene matches. CDR3 coding DNA: TGTGCCAGCAGTCAGACAGGGGAGGTCACTGAAGCTTTCTTT. Protein: CASSQTGEVTEAFF.

The sample holds a few counts of this clone. V usage is TRBV4-1 and J usage is TRBJ1-2; D not resolved. The CDR3 covers 16 residues. V was cut by 0 bases and J by 2 bases, with 13 bases left in between. Germline V gene sequence: CDR1 MGHRA, CDR2 YSYEKL. The CDR3 nucleotides are TGCGCCAGCAGCCAAGATTCCGGGTCCTTGAACTATGGCTACACCTTC. Its translation is CASSQDSGSLNYGYTF.

This clone was counted a few times. The chain combines TRBV5-4 with TRBJ2-3, with 8 bases that match TRBD1. This CDR3 has 16 residues. Trimming at V came to 4 bases and at J to 0 bases, leaving 7 bases not matched to a gene. From germline, CDR1 is SGHNT and CDR2 YYREEE (reference sequence). The CDR3 DNA reads as TGTGCCAGCAGCACCGGGACAGGTCCTAGCACAGATACGCAGTATTTT. It yields the protein CASSTGTGPSTDTQYF.

The CDR3 nucleotides are TGTGCCAGCAGCAGACGGGATAATGAAAAACTGTTTTTT. Its translation: CASSRRDNEKLFF. The chain carries TRBV6-5 and TRBJ1-4, with D hard to call. Trimming took off 6 bases at V and 4 bases at J, with 9 bases between the two ends. Germline V gene sequence: CDR1 MNHEY, CDR2 SVGAGI. The CDR3 consists of 13 residues.

The chain joins TRBV7-8 to TRBJ1-1; 7 positions match TRBD1. CDR3 length: 14 amino acids. V was pared by 4 bases and J by 3 bases, with 5 bases of the junction left unmatched. CDR1 is SGHVS, CDR2 FQNEAQ, per germline. CDR3 in amino acids: CASSSTGVHTEAFF. The CDR3 bases are TGTGCCAGCAGCTCAACAGGGGTCCACACTGAAGCTTTCTTT.

The rearrangement links TRBV9 to TRBJ2-3; no definite D call. Germline CDR1 and CDR2: SGDLS and YYNGEE. V lost 0 bases and J lost 2, with 7 bases in between. The CDR3 consists of 14 residues. CDR3 protein: CASSVASVTDTQYF. CDR3 DNA: TGTGCCAGCAGCGTAGCCAGCGTCACAGATACGCAGTATTTT.

The chain has TRBV7-3 and TRBJ1-4; D perhaps matches TRBD1 (6 bases). CDR1 is SGHTA and CDR2 is FQGTGA in the germline V gene. V lost 2 bases and J 4 bases, leaving 14 bases between the germline ends. This CDR3 comprises 16 residues. CDR3 loop: CASSLPPRQVNEKLFF. DNA of the CDR3: TGTGCCAGCAGCTTACCCCCCAGACAGGTTAATGAAAAACTGTTTTTT.

The chain couples TRBV5-5 to TRBJ2-7, with a tentative D call TRBD1 (6 bases). V lost 4 bases and J lost 3, with 14 bases in between. The CDR3 loop spans 14 amino acids. From germline, CDR1 is SGHKS and CDR2 YYEKEE (reference sequence). The DNA of the CDR3 is TGTGCCAGCAGCGCTTATACAGGGAGCTACGAGCAGTACTTC. Its protein product is CASSAYTGSYEQYF.

J is TRBJ1-2 and V is TRBV6-1; no firm D call. CDR3 length equals 12 residues. Germline loops: CDR1 MNHNS, CDR2 SASEGT. Trimming took off 6 bases at V and 4 bases at J, with 9 bases between the two ends. The CDR3 DNA follows: TGTGCCAGCAGCCAGGACTCCTATGGCTACACCTTC. Protein: CASSQDSYGYTF.

J is TRBJ2-1 and V is TRBV5-4; 7 bases fit TRBD2. V dropped 2 bases and J dropped 7; count of bases not matched to a gene: 9. Germline V gene data show CDR1 as SGHNT and CDR2 as YYREEE (reference sequence). The CDR3 covers 15 residues. CDR3 sequence reads: CASSFRAGYANEQFF. CDR3 coding DNA: TGTGCCAGCAGCTTTCGAGCGGGATATGCGAATGAGCAGTTCTTC. The entire variable domain, with the rest obtained from reference TRBV5-4 and TRBJ2-1, is as follows: ETGVTQSPTHLIKTRGQQVTLRCSSQSGHNTVSWYQQALGQGPQFIFQYYREEENGRGNFPPRFSGLQFPNYSSELNVNALELDDSALYLCASSFRAGYANEQFFGPGTRLTVL.

This clone was found once. V is TRBV6-5 and J is TRBJ1-4; possible D gene TRBD1, 6 bases. V lost 4 bases to trimming and J lost 2 bases, with 11 bases between them. This CDR3 has 15 amino acids. The germline V gene encodes CDR1 MNHEY and CDR2 SVGAGI. The CDR3: CASSWRGGTNEKLFF. DNA for the CDR3: TGTGCCAGCAGTTGGAGGGGGGGCACTAATGAAAAACTGTTTTTT.

This chain connects TRBV6-4 to TRBJ2-2; D not resolved. The CDR3 has 14 amino acids. CDR1 is MRHNA, CDR2 SNTAGT, per germline. Between the trimmed V and J ends, which lost 7 bases and 3 bases, there was a span of 12 bases. The chain's CDR3 is CASKASQDTGELFF. The CDR3 DNA sequence: TGTGCCAGCAAGGCATCCCAGGACACCGGGGAGCTGTTTTTT.

The chain employs TRBV11-2 and TRBJ2-1; 8 bases agree with TRBD2. J was trimmed by 0 bases and V by 5 bases; bases with no gene match: 9. The CDR3 consists of 17 residues. Germline assignment: CDR1 SGHAT and CDR2 FQNNGV. The CDR3 bases are TGTGCCAGCAGCCGGGTGTTAGCGGGAAGCTCCTACAATGAGCAGTTCTTC. Translated, it gives CASSRVLAGSSYNEQFF.

V usage is TRBV7-8 and J usage is TRBJ2-2; 13 nucleotides line up with TRBD2. The V and J ends lost 5 bases and 6 bases, in that order; junction bases with no gene match: 6. Germline lookup yields CDR1 SGHVS and CDR2 FQNEAQ. The CDR3 has 16 residues. CDR3: CASSTTSGGAAGELFF. The CDR3 DNA follows: TGTGCCAGCAGCACCACTAGCGGGGGGGCCGCCGGGGAGCTGTTTTTT.

The J gene is TRBJ2-1, the V gene TRBV9; the match to TRBD2 covers 8 bases. The CDR3 is 15 amino acids. Trimming cost V 3 bases and J 0 bases; bases outside gene matches: 2. Germline CDR1 and CDR2: SGDLS and YYNGEE. This CDR3 reads CASSEGTSSYNEQFF. DNA of the CDR3: TGTGCCAGCAGCGAAGGGACTAGCTCCTACAATGAGCAGTTCTTC. The entire variable domain, with the rest obtained from reference TRBV9 and TRBJ2-1, is as follows: DSGVTQTPKHLITATGQRVTLRCSPRSGDLSVYWYQQSLDQGLQFLIQYYNGEERAKGNILERFSAQQFPDLHSELNLSSLELGDSALYFCASSEGTSSYNEQFFGPGTRLTVL.

The chain recombines TRBV30 with TRBJ2-7; 10 bases map to TRBD2. Germline V gene sequence: CDR1 GTSNPN, CDR2 SVGIG (reference sequence). The CDR3 totals 14 residues. J gave up 4 bases and V 3 bases, and 6 bases lay outside the gene matches. The CDR3 loop reads CAWRGSGRRYEQYF. For the CDR3, the DNA is TGTGCCTGGAGAGGTAGCGGGAGGAGGTACGAGCAGTACTTC.

CDR3 coding DNA: TGTGCCAGCAGACGAGGAGATTCCAGCCCGGGGGCAGATACGCAGTATTTT. It translates to CASRRGDSSPGADTQYF. The chain joins TRBV27 to TRBJ2-3, with a tentative D call TRBD2 (6 bases). The CDR3 contains 17 residues. Germline CDR1 MNHEY, CDR2 SMNVEV (reference sequence). V lost 6 bases to trimming and J lost 4 bases, with 23 bases between them.

V is TRBV29-1 and J is TRBJ1-2, with TRBD1 as a possible D gene (6 bases). The CDR3 has 15 residues. Per the germline V gene, CDR1 is SQVTM and CDR2 is ANQGSEA. Trimming took off 8 bases at V and 0 bases at J, with 19 bases between the two ends. The chain's CDR3 is CSPVAGGAPNYGYTF. The CDR3 DNA is TGCAGCCCGGTCGCTGGGGGGGCTCCTAACTATGGCTACACCTTC.

This clone showed up just once. This chain joins TRBV18 and TRBJ1-3; 7 nucleotides agree with TRBD1. The length of the CDR3 is 17 residues. Trimming at V came to 5 bases and at J to 2 bases, leaving 12 bases not matched to a gene. Germline CDR1 and CDR2: KGHSH and LQKENI. CDR3 in amino acids: CASSSSQQGFAGNTIYF. The CDR3 DNA reads as TGTGCCAGCTCATCCTCCCAACAGGGGTTTGCTGGAAACACCATATATTTT. Full variable domain (remainder filled in from reference TRBV18 and TRBJ1-3): NAGVMQNPRHLVRRRGQEARLRCSPMKGHSHVYWYRQLPEEGLKFMVYLQKENIIDESGMPKERFSAEFPKEGPSILRIQQVVRGDSAAYFCASSSSQQGFAGNTIYFGEGSWLTVV.

The chain links TRBV19 to TRBJ1-2; D possibly corresponds to TRBD1 (6 bases). V lost 3 bases to trimming and J lost 1 base, with 15 bases between them. CDR1 is LNHDA, CDR2 SQIVND, per germline (reference sequence). The CDR3 is 16 residues long. CDR3 loop: CASSIGGAGFNYGYTF. The CDR3, as DNA: TGTGCCAGTAGTATTGGGGGCGCAGGGTTTAACTATGGCTACACCTTC.

This chain links TRBV28 with TRBJ2-3, with 9 bases identical to TRBD1. This CDR3 contains 16 residues. The J segment lost 4 bases and the V segment lost 4 bases, leaving 9 bases of the junction unmatched. Germline CDR1 reads MDHEN; CDR2 reads SYDVKM. The CDR3 nucleotides are TGTGCCAGCAGTTCCCGAGGGACAGGGAGGGCAGATACGCAGTATTTT. Its translation: CASSSRGTGRADTQYF.

The count of this clone is one. The J gene is TRBJ2-1, the V gene TRBV6-4, with TRBD2 matching 8 bases. The ends lost 2 bases at V and 10 bases at J; junction bases unmatched: 16. The CDR3 totals 17 residues. Per the germline V gene, CDR1 is MRHNA and CDR2 is SNTAGT. The CDR3 is CASSDLTFLVAGTEQFF. In DNA, the CDR3 is TGTGCCAGCAGTGACCTGACCTTTTTGGTAGCGGGGACCGAGCAGTTCTTC.

This clone appeared a single time. A junction boundary mismatches the germline segment, possibly from a read error. The chain employs TRBV7-7 and TRBJ2-5; no definite D call. Germline CDR1 SSHAT, CDR2 FNYEAQ (reference sequence). This CDR3 contains 13 residues. CDR3 DNA sequence: TGTGCTAGCAGCTTAAGCCAACAAGAGACCCAGTACTTC. Protein sequence: CASSLSQQETQYF.

This chain uses TRBV28 with TRBJ1-3, with a weak D call TRBD1 (6 bases). With 4 bases removed from V and 4 bases from J, the gap between germline ends came to 14 bases. The CDR3 sequence is 15 residues long. Germline CDR1 MDHEN, CDR2 SYDVKM. The CDR3 sequence: CASSSTGLQGNTIYF. In DNA form, the CDR3 reads TGTGCCAGCAGTTCCACAGGGCTACAGGGAAACACCATATATTTT.

The V and J genes are TRBV7-9 and TRBJ2-1, with unresolved D. V was pared by 7 bases and J by 9 bases, with 10 bases between. The CDR3 has 11 residues. Germline loops: CDR1 SEHNR, CDR2 FQNEAQ (reference sequence). The CDR3 protein is CASTPLVEQFF. CDR3 in DNA: TGTGCCAGCACCCCACTTGTTGAGCAGTTCTTC.

The chain links TRBV5-1 to TRBJ1-1; D is ambiguous. V was cut by 1 base and J by 2 bases, with 15 bases left in between. The germline V gene has CDR1 SGHRS and CDR2 YFSETQ. CDR3 length: 16 amino acids. The CDR3 DNA is TGCGCCAGCAGCTTGAGGCAGGCCGCCCTTAACACTGAAGCTTTCTTT. Its protein is CASSLRQAALNTEAFF.

The chain is built from TRBV6-1 and TRBJ1-1; a possible D gene is TRBD1 (6 bases). The CDR3 runs to 11 residues. The V gene lost 5 bases and the J gene lost 6 bases, with 7 bases spanning the gap. Germline lookup yields CDR1 MNHNS and CDR2 SASEGT. The CDR3 nucleotides are TGTGCCAGCAGTCAGGGGTCTGAAGCTTTCTTT. The encoded protein is CASSQGSEAFF.

V and J are TRBV2 and TRBJ2-1, with D maybe TRBD1 (6 bases). Trimming took off 3 bases at V and 1 base at J, with 13 bases between the two ends. The germline V gene has CDR1 SNHLY and CDR2 FYNNEI. This CDR3 region has 16 residues. CDR3 sequence: CASSEWTAASYNEQFF. The CDR3 bases are TGTGCCAGCAGTGAGTGGACAGCTGCATCCTACAATGAGCAGTTCTTC.